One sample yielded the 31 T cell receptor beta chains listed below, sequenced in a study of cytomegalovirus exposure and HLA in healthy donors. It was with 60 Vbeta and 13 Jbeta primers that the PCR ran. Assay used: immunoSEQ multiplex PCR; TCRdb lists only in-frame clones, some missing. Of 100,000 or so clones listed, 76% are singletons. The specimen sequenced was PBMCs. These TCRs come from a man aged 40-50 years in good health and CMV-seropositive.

The CDR3 loop is CASSKIPLRGGYTF. The DNA for the CDR3 is TGTGCCAGTAGTAAAATACCTCTTAGGGGTGGCTACACCTTC. The rearrangement uses TRBV19 and TRBJ1-2, with a possible D match to TRBD1 (5 bases). V was shortened by 4 bases and J by 7 bases, with 16 bases between the two germline ends. Germline assignment: CDR1 LNHDA and CDR2 SQIVND (reference sequence). The CDR3 consists of 14 residues.

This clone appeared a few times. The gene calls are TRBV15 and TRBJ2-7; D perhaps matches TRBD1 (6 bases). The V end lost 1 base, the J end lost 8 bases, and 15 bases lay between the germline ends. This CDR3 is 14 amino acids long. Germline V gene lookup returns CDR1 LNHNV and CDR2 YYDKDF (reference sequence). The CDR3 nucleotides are TGTGCCACCAGCAGAGGACAGGCCCTACGGAAGCAGTACTTC. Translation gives CATSRGQALRKQYF.

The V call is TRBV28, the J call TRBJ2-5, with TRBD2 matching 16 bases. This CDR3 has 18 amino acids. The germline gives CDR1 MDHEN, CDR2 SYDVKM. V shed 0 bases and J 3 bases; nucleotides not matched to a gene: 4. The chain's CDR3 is CASSLWVGTSGGEETQYF. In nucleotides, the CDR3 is TGTGCCAGCAGTTTATGGGTCGGGACTAGCGGGGGGGAAGAGACCCAGTACTTC.

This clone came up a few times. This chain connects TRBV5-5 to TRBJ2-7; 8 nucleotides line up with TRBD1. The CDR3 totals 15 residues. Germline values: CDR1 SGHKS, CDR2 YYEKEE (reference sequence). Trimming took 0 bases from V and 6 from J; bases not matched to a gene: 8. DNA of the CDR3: TGTGCCAGCAGCTTGGGGAGGACAGGGTTTTCCGAGCAGTACTTC. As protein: CASSLGRTGFSEQYF.

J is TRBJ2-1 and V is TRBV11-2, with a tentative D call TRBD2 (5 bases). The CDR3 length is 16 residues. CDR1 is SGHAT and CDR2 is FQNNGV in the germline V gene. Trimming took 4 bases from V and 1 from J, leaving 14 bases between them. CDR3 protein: CASSSIRTGSYNEQFF. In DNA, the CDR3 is TGTGCCAGCAGCTCCATTCGGACGGGATCCTACAATGAGCAGTTCTTC.

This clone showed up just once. The CDR3 DNA is TGTGCCAGCAGCTTGGTTGCAGGGTCAAACACTGAAGCTTTCTTT. It translates to CASSLVAGSNTEAFF. The J gene is TRBJ1-1, the V gene TRBV5-6; TRBD1 might be the D (5 bases). Germline V gives CDR1 SGHDT, CDR2 YYEEEE. The CDR3 has 15 residues. Trimming removed 0 bases from V and 2 bases from J, with 11 bases in between. The variable domain in full, completed from reference TRBV5-6 and TRBJ1-1, reads DAGVTQSPTHLIKTRGQQVTLRCSPKSGHDTVSWYQQALGQGPQFIFQYYEEEERQRGNFPDRFSGHQFPNYSSELNVNALLLGDSALYLCASSLVAGSNTEAFFGQGTRLTVV.

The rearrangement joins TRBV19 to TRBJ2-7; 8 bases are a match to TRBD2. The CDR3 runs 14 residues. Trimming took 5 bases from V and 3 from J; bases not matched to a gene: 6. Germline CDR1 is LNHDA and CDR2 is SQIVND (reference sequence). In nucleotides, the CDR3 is TGTGCCAGTAGTGCTGGGCTAGCGGGCTACGAGCAGTACTTC. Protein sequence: CASSAGLAGYEQYF.

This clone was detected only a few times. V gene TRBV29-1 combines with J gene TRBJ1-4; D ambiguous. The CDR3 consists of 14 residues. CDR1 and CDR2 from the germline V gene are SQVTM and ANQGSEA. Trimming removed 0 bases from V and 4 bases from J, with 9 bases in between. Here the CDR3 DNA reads TGCAGCGTTGAAGAGGGCAGAAGTAATGAAAAACTGTTTTTT. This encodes CSVEEGRSNEKLFF.

DNA of the CDR3: TGTGCCAGCAAGAACAGGGGCGTAGCGGGGGAGGAGCTGTTTTTT. Translation: CASKNRGVAGEELFF. This chain links TRBV6-6 with TRBJ2-2, with 9 bases identical to TRBD2. Trimming removed 7 bases from V and 10 bases from J; junction bases left unmatched: 13. Germline assignment: CDR1 MNHNY and CDR2 SVGAGI (reference sequence). The CDR3 consists of 15 residues.

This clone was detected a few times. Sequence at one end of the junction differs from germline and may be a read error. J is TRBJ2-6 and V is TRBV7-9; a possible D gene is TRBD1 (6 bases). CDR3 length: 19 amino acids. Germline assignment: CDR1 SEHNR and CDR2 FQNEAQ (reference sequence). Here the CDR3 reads CASSTILQGKVSGANGLTF. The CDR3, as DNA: TGTGCCAGCAGCACAATTTTACAGGGAAAAGTCTCTGGGGCCAACGGCCTGACTTTC.

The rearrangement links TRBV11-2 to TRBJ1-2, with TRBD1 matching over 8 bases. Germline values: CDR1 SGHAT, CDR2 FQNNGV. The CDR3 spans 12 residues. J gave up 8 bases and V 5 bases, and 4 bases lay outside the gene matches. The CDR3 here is CASSVDRGGYTF. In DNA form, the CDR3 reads TGTGCCAGCAGCGTCGACAGGGGAGGCTACACCTTC.

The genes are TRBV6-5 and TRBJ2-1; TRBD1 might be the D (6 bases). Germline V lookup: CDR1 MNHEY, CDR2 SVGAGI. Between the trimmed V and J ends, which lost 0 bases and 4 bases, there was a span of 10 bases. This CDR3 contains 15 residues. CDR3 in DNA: TGTGCCAGCAGTTACTCGGGACATCTATACAATGAGCAGTTCTTC. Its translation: CASSYSGHLYNEQFF.

The CDR3 nucleotides are TGTGCCAGCAGAGCCCGGGGGGCAGGGGCTGAAGCTTTCTTT. Protein product: CASRARGAGAEAFF. This chain joins TRBV2 and TRBJ1-1, with D possibly matching TRBD1 (6 bases). Trimming cost V 6 bases and J 6 bases, with 17 bases left between them. The CDR3 consists of 14 residues. The germline gives CDR1 SNHLY, CDR2 FYNNEI.

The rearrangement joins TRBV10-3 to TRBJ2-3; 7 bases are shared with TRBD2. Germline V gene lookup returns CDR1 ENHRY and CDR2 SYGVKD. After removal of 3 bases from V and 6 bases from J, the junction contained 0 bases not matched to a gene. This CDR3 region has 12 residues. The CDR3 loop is CAISDSGDTQYF. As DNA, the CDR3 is TGTGCCATCAGTGATAGCGGGGATACGCAGTATTTT.

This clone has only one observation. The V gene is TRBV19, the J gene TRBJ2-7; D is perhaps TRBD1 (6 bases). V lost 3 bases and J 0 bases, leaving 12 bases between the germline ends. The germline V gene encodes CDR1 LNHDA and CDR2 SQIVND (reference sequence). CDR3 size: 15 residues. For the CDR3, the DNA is TGTGCCAGTAGTATCCGGGACACCCGCTCCTACGAGCAGTACTTC. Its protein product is CASSIRDTRSYEQYF.

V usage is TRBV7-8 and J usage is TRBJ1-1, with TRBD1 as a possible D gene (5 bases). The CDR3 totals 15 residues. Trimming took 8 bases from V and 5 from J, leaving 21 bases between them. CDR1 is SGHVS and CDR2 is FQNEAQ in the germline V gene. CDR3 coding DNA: TGTGCCAGCCGTCGAACGGGGGGACCTGGGACTGAAGCTTTCTTT. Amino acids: CASRRTGGPGTEAFF.

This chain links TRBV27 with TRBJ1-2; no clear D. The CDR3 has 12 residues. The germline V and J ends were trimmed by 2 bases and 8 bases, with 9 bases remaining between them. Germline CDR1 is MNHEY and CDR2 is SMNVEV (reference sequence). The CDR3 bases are TGTGCCAGCAGTTTACGCGGATTGGGCTACACCTTC. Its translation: CASSLRGLGYTF.

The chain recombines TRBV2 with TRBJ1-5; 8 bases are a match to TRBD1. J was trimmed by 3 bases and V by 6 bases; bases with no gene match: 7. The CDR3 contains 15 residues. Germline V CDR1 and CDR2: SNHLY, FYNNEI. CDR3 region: CASREGQADNQPQHF. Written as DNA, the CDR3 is TGTGCCAGCAGAGAGGGACAGGCTGACAATCAGCCCCAGCATTTT.

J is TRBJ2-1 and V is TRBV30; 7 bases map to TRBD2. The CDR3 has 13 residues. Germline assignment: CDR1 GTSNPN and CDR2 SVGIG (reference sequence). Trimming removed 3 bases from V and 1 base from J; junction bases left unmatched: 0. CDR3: CAWRGGSYNEQFF. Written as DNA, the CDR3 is TGTGCCTGGAGGGGGGGGTCCTACAATGAGCAGTTCTTC.

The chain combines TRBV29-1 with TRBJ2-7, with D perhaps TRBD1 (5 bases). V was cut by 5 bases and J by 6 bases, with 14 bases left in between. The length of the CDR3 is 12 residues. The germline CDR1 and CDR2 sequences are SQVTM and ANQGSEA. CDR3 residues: CSVRQGLREQYF. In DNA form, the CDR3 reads TGCAGCGTTCGTCAGGGTCTCCGCGAGCAGTACTTC.

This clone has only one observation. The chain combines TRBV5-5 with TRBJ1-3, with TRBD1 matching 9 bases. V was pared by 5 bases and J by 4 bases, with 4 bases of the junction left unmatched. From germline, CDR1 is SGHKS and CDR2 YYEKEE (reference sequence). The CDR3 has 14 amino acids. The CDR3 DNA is TGTGCCAGCAGTAGGACAGGGGTAGGAAACACCATATATTTT. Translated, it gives CASSRTGVGNTIYF.

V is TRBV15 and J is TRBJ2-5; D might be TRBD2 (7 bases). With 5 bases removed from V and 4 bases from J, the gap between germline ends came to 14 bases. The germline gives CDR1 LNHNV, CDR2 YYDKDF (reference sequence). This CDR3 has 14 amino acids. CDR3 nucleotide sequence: TGTGCCACCAGCCGAGCGGGACACTTAGAGACCCAGTACTTC. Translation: CATSRAGHLETQYF.

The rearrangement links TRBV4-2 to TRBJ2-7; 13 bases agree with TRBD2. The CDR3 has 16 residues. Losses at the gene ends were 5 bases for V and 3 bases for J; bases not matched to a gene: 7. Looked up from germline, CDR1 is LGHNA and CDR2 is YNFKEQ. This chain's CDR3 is CASSTRLAGGRYEQYF. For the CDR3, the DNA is TGTGCCAGCAGCACACGACTAGCGGGAGGTCGCTACGAGCAGTACTTC.

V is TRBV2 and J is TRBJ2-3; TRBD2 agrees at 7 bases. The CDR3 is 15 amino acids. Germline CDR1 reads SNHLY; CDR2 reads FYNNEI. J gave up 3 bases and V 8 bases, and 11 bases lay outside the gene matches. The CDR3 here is CASRQLSGATDTQYF. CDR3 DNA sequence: TGTGCCAGCCGCCAGCTCAGCGGGGCAACAGATACGCAGTATTTT.

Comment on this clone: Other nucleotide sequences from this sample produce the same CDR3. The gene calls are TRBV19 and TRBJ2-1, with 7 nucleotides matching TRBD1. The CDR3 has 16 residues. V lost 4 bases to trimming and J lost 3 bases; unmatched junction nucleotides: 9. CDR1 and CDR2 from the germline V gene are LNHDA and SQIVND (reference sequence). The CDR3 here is CASSTPWGTDYNEQFF. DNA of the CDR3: TGTGCCAGTAGTACCCCTTGGGGGACAGACTACAATGAGCAGTTCTTC.

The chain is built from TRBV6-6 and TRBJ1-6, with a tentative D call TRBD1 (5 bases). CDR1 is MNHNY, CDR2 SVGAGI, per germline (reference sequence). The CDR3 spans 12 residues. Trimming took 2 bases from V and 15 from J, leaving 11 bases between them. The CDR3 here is CASSYRTWDLHF. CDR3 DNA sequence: TGTGCCAGCAGTTACCGGACATGGGACCTCCACTTT.

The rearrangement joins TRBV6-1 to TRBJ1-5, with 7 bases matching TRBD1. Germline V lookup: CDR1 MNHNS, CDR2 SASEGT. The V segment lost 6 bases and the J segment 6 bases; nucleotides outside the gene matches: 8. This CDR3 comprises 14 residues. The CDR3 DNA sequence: TGTGCCAGCAGGGGGACAGCACAATTTCAGCCCCAGCATTTT. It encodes CASRGTAQFQPQHF.

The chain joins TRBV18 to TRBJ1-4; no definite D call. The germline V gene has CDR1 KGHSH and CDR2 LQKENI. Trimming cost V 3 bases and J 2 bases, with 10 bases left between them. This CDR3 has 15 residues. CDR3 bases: TGTGCCAGCTCACCCTCCACGGAGACTAATGAAAAACTGTTTTTT. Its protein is CASSPSTETNEKLFF.

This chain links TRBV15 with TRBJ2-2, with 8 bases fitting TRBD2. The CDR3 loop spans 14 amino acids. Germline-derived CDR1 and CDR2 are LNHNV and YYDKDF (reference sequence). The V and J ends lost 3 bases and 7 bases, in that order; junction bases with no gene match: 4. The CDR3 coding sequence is TGTGCCACCAGCAGGAGCGGGAGTCTCGGGGAGCTGTTTTTT. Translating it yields CATSRSGSLGELFF.

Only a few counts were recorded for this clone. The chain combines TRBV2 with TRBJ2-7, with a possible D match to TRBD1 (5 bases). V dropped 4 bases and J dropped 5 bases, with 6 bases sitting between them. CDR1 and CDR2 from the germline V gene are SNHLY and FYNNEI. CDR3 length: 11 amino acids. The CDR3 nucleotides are TGTGCCAGCAGTGGCAGGGACGAGCAGTACTTC. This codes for CASSGRDEQYF.

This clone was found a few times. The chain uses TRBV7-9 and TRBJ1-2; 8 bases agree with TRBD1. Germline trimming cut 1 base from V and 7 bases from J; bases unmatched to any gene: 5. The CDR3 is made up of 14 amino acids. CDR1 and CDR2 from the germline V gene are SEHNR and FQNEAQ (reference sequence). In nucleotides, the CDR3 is TGTGCCAGCAGCTTAGATCAGGGGGCAGTTGGCTACACCTTC. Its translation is CASSLDQGAVGYTF. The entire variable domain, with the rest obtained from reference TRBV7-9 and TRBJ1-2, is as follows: DTGVSQNPRHKITKRGQNVTFRCDPISEHNRLYWYRQTLGQGPEFLTYFQNEAQLEKSRLLSDRFSAERPKGSFSTLEIQRTEQGDSAMYLCASSLDQGAVGYTFGSGTRLTVV.